These 9 T cell receptor beta chains share one sample of origin, sequenced in a study of cytomegalovirus exposure and HLA in healthy donors (dated by TCRdb to the late 2010s). Receptors were amplified or captured by the immunoSEQ multiplex PCR assay. A mixture of 60 forward primers for TCR Vbeta segments and 13 reverse primers for TCR Jbeta segments was used in the multiplex PCR. TCRdb holds this immuneACCESS table with in-frame rearrangements only. Some clones are missing; in checked studies, unresolved V genes explain under half, and the rest has no known cause. The sample yields roughly 160,000 clones; around 78% were counted once. The ten largest clones capture 2.5% to 3.5% of the sample. The sequencing sample was made of PBMCs. The receptors derive from a woman between 50 and 59 years old in good health and CMV-seropositive.

The rearrangement uses TRBV21-1 and TRBJ1-5; the DNA was not compared with TRBD1, the D call given in the table. TRBV21-1 is classified as a pseudogene. The CDR3 spans 13 residues. The CDR3 is CASRTGDGQPQHF. The CDR3 DNA is TGTGCCAGCAGGACAGGGGATGGTCAGCCCCAGCATTTT.

The chain combines TRBV2 with TRBJ2-5, with 7 bases aligning to TRBD1. The CDR3 has 14 residues. Looked up from germline, CDR1 is SNHLY and CDR2 is FYNNEI. The junction had 4 bases not matched to a gene; V was cut back by 4 bases and J by 2 bases. The CDR3 loop is CASSVGTEQETQYF. In DNA, the CDR3 is TGTGCCAGCAGTGTAGGGACAGAACAAGAGACCCAGTACTTC.

The V and J genes are TRBV6-5 and TRBJ2-7, with 7 bases lining up with TRBD1. The CDR3 extends over 12 amino acids. Germline values: CDR1 MNHEY, CDR2 SVGAGI. The junction had 2 bases not matched to a gene; V was cut back by 5 bases and J by 4 bases. The CDR3 loop is CASSRGQYEQYF. The CDR3 DNA is TGTGCCAGCAGTAGGGGGCAGTACGAGCAGTACTTC.

The genes are TRBV11-3 and TRBJ2-2; TRBD1 matches 9 bases. The CDR3 is made up of 16 amino acids. From germline, CDR1 is SGHNT and CDR2 YENEEA. V lost 3 bases and J lost 6; bases outside the gene matches: 8. The DNA for the CDR3 is TGTGCCAGCAGCTTGGGGACAGGGTGGTTTTCCGGGGAGCTGTTTTTT. It codes for CASSLGTGWFSGELFF.

The rearrangement joins TRBV5-1 to TRBJ2-3, with TRBD1 identical over 8 bases. The CDR3 spans 15 residues. Losses at the gene ends were 4 bases for V and 0 bases for J; bases not matched to a gene: 4. Germline values: CDR1 SGHRS, CDR2 YFSETQ. CDR3 sequence: CASSLQGGSTDTQYF. The DNA of the CDR3 is TGCGCCAGCAGCCTACAGGGGGGAAGCACAGATACGCAGTATTTT.

The chain links TRBV28 to TRBJ2-7; 10 nucleotides line up with TRBD1. This CDR3 contains 14 residues. The germline CDR1 and CDR2 sequences are MDHEN and SYDVKM. Trimming removed 7 bases from V and 3 bases from J; junction bases left unmatched: 6. CDR3 protein: CASTLTGGGYEQYF. CDR3 DNA sequence: TGTGCCAGCACCTTGACAGGGGGCGGCTACGAGCAGTACTTC.

This chain uses TRBV7-9 with TRBJ1-5; 8 nucleotides match TRBD1. V dropped 4 bases and J dropped 7; count of bases not matched to a gene: 18. Germline V lookup: CDR1 SEHNR, CDR2 FQNEAQ (reference sequence). The CDR3 covers 18 residues. The CDR3 here is CASSCIYVAGGAFQPQHF. DNA of the CDR3: TGTGCCAGCAGCTGTATTTACGTCGCAGGGGGCGCTTTCCAGCCCCAGCATTTT. Drawing the rest from reference TRBV7-9 and TRBJ1-5, the complete variable domain is DTGVSQNPRHKITKRGQNVTFRCDPISEHNRLYWYRQTLGQGPEFLTYFQNEAQLEKSRLLSDRFSAERPKGSFSTLEIQRTEQGDSAMYLCASSCIYVAGGAFQPQHFGDGTRLSIL.

The chain combines TRBV5-1 with TRBJ1-1, with 9 bases aligning to TRBD1. J gave up 0 bases and V 1 base, and 10 bases lay outside the gene matches. Germline-derived CDR1 and CDR2 are SGHRS and YFSETQ. This CDR3 is built from 18 residues. For the CDR3, the DNA is TGCGCCAGCAGCTTGAGGGGACAGGGTCCTGGTATGAACACTGAAGCTTTCTTT. Translating it yields CASSLRGQGPGMNTEAFF. Full variable domain (missing parts from reference TRBV5-1 and TRBJ1-1): KAGVTQTPRYLIKTRGQQVTLSCSPISGHRSVSWYQQTPGQGLQFLFEYFSETQRNKGNFPGRFSGRQFSNSRSEMNVSTLELGDSALYLCASSLRGQGPGMNTEAFFGQGTRLTVV.

This chain joins TRBV27 and TRBJ1-2; possibly TRBD1 for D (6 bases). The V end lost 4 bases, the J end lost 4 bases, and 13 bases lay between the germline ends. CDR1 and CDR2 from the germline V gene are MNHEY and SMNVEV (reference sequence). CDR3 length: 14 residues. The CDR3 region is CASSWNRVGYGYTF. The CDR3 DNA follows: TGTGCCAGCAGTTGGAACAGGGTAGGCTATGGCTACACCTTC.